This TCR beta chain was sequenced for a study of T cells in Graves' hyperthyroidism and ophthalmopathy. Study results and limitations: Peripheral blood also featured most of the thyroid clonotypes expanded above 0.001. Model predictions of ophthalmopathy came a median approximately 6 months before onset.

Trimming cost V 3 bases and J 3 bases, with 8 bases left between them. This CDR3 is 13 amino acids long. Out of approximately 10 ml of fresh peripheral blood came the PBMCs. The source material, RNA transcripts, was used to amplify TCR beta CDR3 regions. TCR CDR3 underwent first-round RT-PCR with the HTBI primer set. TCRdb recomputed calls from the multiplex PCR reads with MiXCR, one row per CDR3 protein. The repertoire holds 350,000 to 400,000 distinct CDR3 sequences, with approximately 19% as singletons. This clonotype was counted ten times or more. The antigen remains undetermined. Sequenced input: blood. The gene calls are TRBV12-3 or TRBV12-4 and TRBJ1-2; D unresolved. This clonotype originated in a woman younger than 30 with Graves' hyperthyroidism. This CDR3 reads CASSLYDDYGYTF. DNA for the CDR3: TGTGCCAGCAGTTTGTACGATGACTATGGCTACACCTTC.